This entry lists 20 T cell receptor beta chains sequenced from one sample in a study of blood T cells in healthy people across ages (dated by TCRdb to between 2015 and 2016). The receptor library was made with 5' RACE. Sequenced on an Illumina HiSeq 2500. A second PCR of about 7 to 12 cycles was run with a J-beta primer mix and a sample-barcoded 5' primer. TCRdb's own reprocessing of the public reads used fastp at Q25 and MiXCR and kept productive beta chains. Each CDR3 protein appears once, grouped with its most common genes and DNA. The sample yields more than 1,400,000 distinct CDR3 sequences; 42% were counted once. The biggest ten clones account for approximately 7.9% of the sample. The sequenced sample was blood. The receptors stem from a woman younger than 35 in good health.

The chain joins TRBV20-1 to TRBJ2-1, with unresolved D. The tail of the sequence fits TRBJ2-7 better, so the J call may be wrong. The CDR3 extends over 15 amino acids. Germline V gene data show CDR1 as DFQATT and CDR2 as SNEGSKA (reference sequence). DNA of the CDR3: TGCAGTGCCGAAGGATTAGGGCGCTCCTACAATGAGCAGTACTTC. The encoded protein is CSAEGLGRSYNEQYF.

This clonotype appeared a few times. V gene TRBV5-1 combines with J gene TRBJ2-1; D is perhaps TRBD1 (5 bases). The germline gives CDR1 SGHRS, CDR2 YFSETQ. This CDR3 comprises 13 residues. Trimming shortened V by 7 bases and J by 10 bases, and 18 bases separated the two germline ends. The CDR3 loop reads CASSLEQADEQFF. The DNA for the CDR3 is TGCGCCAGCTCCCTAGAACAGGCCGACGAGCAGTTCTTC.

The chain joins TRBV4-2 to TRBJ2-2; 8 bases fit TRBD2. CDR1 is LGHNA and CDR2 is YNFKEQ in the germline V gene. This CDR3 region has 17 residues. V was clipped by 2 bases and J by 1 base; unmatched bases: 6. This CDR3 reads CASSQKSLAGNTGELFF. The CDR3 DNA reads TGTGCCAGCAGCCAAAAGTCCCTAGCGGGGAACACCGGGGAGCTGTTTTTT.

This sequence joins TRBV20-1 and TRBJ2-1; D remains ambiguous. The CDR3 is 13 amino acids. The ends were cut back, 0 bases at V and 12 bases at J, with 15 bases in the middle. Germline V gene data show CDR1 as DFQATT and CDR2 as SNEGSKA (reference sequence). The CDR3 sequence is CSARDRSFGWQFF. The DNA of the CDR3 is TGCAGTGCTAGAGATCGGAGTTTCGGGTGGCAGTTCTTC.

This clonotype was counted a few times. V gene TRBV20-1 combines with J gene TRBJ2-5; 8 positions agree with TRBD2. Germline CDR1 and CDR2: DFQATT and SNEGSKA (reference sequence). After removal of 3 bases from V and 11 bases from J, the junction contained 11 bases not matched to a gene. The CDR3 covers 13 residues. In DNA, the CDR3 is TGCAGTGCTAGGGGAGCGGGAGCTTGGGAGCAGTACTTC. It encodes CSARGAGAWEQYF.

The chain combines TRBV27 with TRBJ1-6, with a tentative D call TRBD1 (5 bases). CDR3 length: 15 residues. Looked up from germline, CDR1 is MNHEY and CDR2 is SMNVEV (reference sequence). V was cut by 1 base and J by 8 bases, with 12 bases left in between. The CDR3 region has the DNA TGTGCCAGCAGTTTATGGGGGGGTTGGGATTCACCCCTCCACTTT. Translation: CASSLWGGWDSPLHF.

The chain has TRBV14 and TRBJ1-2; 9 bases map to TRBD1. Trimming cost V 3 bases and J 10 bases; bases outside gene matches: 12. Germline values: CDR1 SGHDN, CDR2 FVKESK. This CDR3 is 15 amino acids long. The CDR3 region is CASSHEPGTGWDYTF. The CDR3, as DNA: TGTGCCAGCAGCCATGAACCCGGGACAGGGTGGGACTACACCTTC.

On this clonotype itself: The junction departs from the called germline gene at one end, perhaps through a read error. This rearrangement joins TRBV20-1 to TRBJ2-7; D might be TRBD1 (5 bases). Germline CDR1 is DFQATT and CDR2 is SNEGSKA (reference sequence). The CDR3 contains 13 residues. The CDR3 loop is CSARARDFYEQYF. In DNA form, the CDR3 reads TGCAGTGCCAGAGCCAGGGATTTCTACGAGCAGTACTTC.

The chain joins TRBV7-9 to TRBJ2-6; D uncertain. Trimming took off 5 bases at V and 3 bases at J, with 11 bases between the two ends. CDR3 length: 15 residues. Looked up from germline, CDR1 is SEHNR and CDR2 is FQNEAQ (reference sequence). The chain's CDR3 is CASSPTLGGANVLTF. CDR3 DNA: TGTGCCAGCAGCCCGACTCTCGGTGGGGCCAACGTCCTGACTTTC.

The rearrangement joins TRBV7-2 to TRBJ2-3, with 9 bases that match TRBD2. Per germline, CDR1 SGHTA and CDR2 FQGNSA. The CDR3 spans 15 residues. Unmatched junction bases numbered 5, after V lost 3 bases and J lost 4 bases. In DNA form, the CDR3 reads TGTGCCAGCAGCTTTAGCGGGAGTGGCGCAGATACGCAGTATTTT. Translated, it gives CASSFSGSGADTQYF.

This chain links TRBV6-5 with TRBJ2-1, with 7 bases aligning to TRBD2. V lost 4 bases to trimming and J lost 4 bases; unmatched junction nucleotides: 7. The germline gives CDR1 MNHEY, CDR2 SVGAGI. CDR3 length: 15 residues. This CDR3 reads CASSSRDYRYNEQFF. For the CDR3, the DNA is TGTGCCAGCAGTTCCCGGGACTACCGATACAATGAGCAGTTCTTC.

The rearrangement joins TRBV5-1 to TRBJ2-1; a possible D gene is TRBD2 (6 bases). V lost 8 bases, J lost 1 base, and 10 bases lay in between. CDR3 length: 13 amino acids. Per germline, CDR1 SGHRS and CDR2 YFSETQ. For the CDR3, the DNA is TGCGCCAGTGAGGAGGGATCCTACAATGAGCAGTTCTTC. The encoded protein is CASEEGSYNEQFF.

The genes are TRBV29-1 and TRBJ2-4; tentative D call: TRBD2 (6 bases). The closer fit of TRBJ2-7 to the DNA end suggests the J call may be wrong. The CDR3 extends over 13 amino acids. Germline V gene sequence: CDR1 SQVTM, CDR2 ANQGSEA. The CDR3 DNA reads as TGCAGCGTTGAGTTACCACTAGCACACGAGCAGTACTTC. This gives the protein CSVELPLAHEQYF.

The chain carries TRBV20-1 and TRBJ1-5, with unresolved D. The CDR3 covers 14 residues. Trimming left V 0 bases short and J 2 bases short, with 8 bases between. Germline CDR1 reads DFQATT; CDR2 reads SNEGSKA (reference sequence). Here the CDR3 DNA reads TGCAGTGCTAGAGATGGAGCTGGCAATCAGCCCCAGCATTTT. Its protein is CSARDGAGNQPQHF.

This clonotype was counted only a few times. CDR3 amino acids: CASSSQGLDTEAFF. The CDR3 DNA sequence: TGCGCCAGCAGCAGCCAGGGGCTGGACACTGAAGCTTTCTTT. The chain recombines TRBV5-1 with TRBJ1-1, with D perhaps TRBD1 (6 bases). Between the trimmed V and J ends, which lost 4 bases and 3 bases, there was a span of 13 bases. Germline V gives CDR1 SGHRS, CDR2 YFSETQ. This CDR3 is 14 amino acids long.

V gene TRBV5-4 combines with J gene TRBJ1-2; the match to TRBD1 covers 9 bases. The CDR3 loop spans 13 amino acids. Per germline, CDR1 SGHNT and CDR2 YYREEE (reference sequence). V gave up 4 bases and J gave up 8 bases; unmatched junction bases: 6. The CDR3 here is CASSTGTGQGYTF. In nucleotides, the CDR3 is TGTGCCAGCAGCACAGGGACAGGGCAAGGCTACACCTTC. The variable domain in full, completed from reference TRBV5-4 and TRBJ1-2, reads ETGVTQSPTHLIKTRGQQVTLRCSSQSGHNTVSWYQQALGQGPQFIFQYYREEENGRGNFPPRFSGLQFPNYSSELNVNALELDDSALYLCASSTGTGQGYTFGSGTRLTVV.

CDR3 coding DNA: TGTGCCTGGGCAGCGGTATACAATGAGCAGTTCTTC. Its protein is CAWAAVYNEQFF. The J gene is TRBJ2-1, the V gene TRBV30; D perhaps matches TRBD2 (5 bases). The germline V gene has CDR1 GTSNPN and CDR2 SVGIG (reference sequence). V lost 5 bases and J lost 4, with 9 bases in between. The CDR3 contains 12 residues.

This rearrangement joins TRBV29-1 to TRBJ2-7, with D perhaps given as TRBD1 or TRBD2 (5 bases each). From germline, CDR1 is SQVTM and CDR2 ANQGSEA. The length of the CDR3 is 13 residues. V lost 7 bases to trimming and J lost 7 bases, with 20 bases between them. CDR3 protein: CSARDDSHNEQYF. For the CDR3, the DNA is TGCAGCGCCAGGGACGACTCCCACAATGAGCAGTACTTC.

This clonotype has just a few counts. The rearrangement links TRBV6-1 to TRBJ2-7; 12 bases fit TRBD2. J lost 7 bases, V lost 7 bases, and 20 bases had no gene match. The germline V gene has CDR1 MNHNS and CDR2 SASEGT. CDR3 length equals 18 residues. The CDR3 DNA is TGTGCCAGCACCCAGACTCGCGGAGGGACTAGCGGGTACAATGAGCAGTACTTC. This sequence encodes CASTQTRGGTSGYNEQYF.

This clonotype turned up a few times. V is TRBV10-3 and J is TRBJ2-1; 16 bases are a match to TRBD2. Looked up from germline, CDR1 is ENHRY and CDR2 is SYGVKD. The CDR3 runs to 14 residues. Trimming removed 10 bases from V and 12 bases from J; junction bases left unmatched: 9. Here the CDR3 reads CATSPGLAGGLQFF. Written as DNA, the CDR3 is TGTGCCACCTCACCGGGACTAGCGGGGGGGCTGCAGTTCTTC.